Listed below are T cell receptor beta chains from one sample, sequenced in a study of vaccination and CD4 T cells after COVID-19. Their antigens remain unidentified. TCRdb redid the calling of the PCR reads with MiXCR, one entry per CDR3 protein. The profile shows about 19,000 distinct CDR3 sequences, approximately 37% of them singletons. The sample consisted of cultured CD4+ T cells from blood. Receptors originate from a human donor with COVID-19. CDR3s include the opening cysteine and the closing phenylalanine or tryptophan. The order of the fields is J gene, clone size, D gene, V gene, CDR3 protein, CDR3 DNA. A D gene is named only where the DNA matches it firmly. The size of a clone is reported for some rows only, either as once, few or many, or as a class for expanded clones.

>TRBJ2-5|.|TRBD2|TRBV11-3
CASSSGTSGQETQYF
TGTGCCAGCAGCTCCGGGACTAGCGGCCAAGAGACCCAGTACTTC
>TRBJ1-6|few|TRBD1|TRBV2
CASRDRQGSNSPLHF
TGTGCCAGCAGGGACCGACAGGGGTCGAATTCACCCCTCCACTTT
>TRBJ2-3|.|.|TRBV20-1
CSAKIWASTDTQYF
TGCAGTGCAAAGATCTGGGCTAGCACAGATACGCAGTATTTT
>TRBJ2-5|few|.|TRBV10-1
CASSDGQGETQYF
TGCGCCAGCAGTGACGGGCAGGGGGAGACCCAGTACTTC
>TRBJ1-4|.|.|TRBV2
CASAGPNEKLFF
TGTGCCAGCGCAGGACCGAATGAAAAACTGTTTTTT
>TRBJ1-1|.|TRBD1|TRBV9
CASSTQGVGTEAFF
TGTGCCAGCAGCACTCAGGGGGTTGGGACTGAAGCTTTCTTT
>TRBJ1-1|.|.|TRBV7-2
CASSLVGAGADTEAFF
TGTGCCAGCAGCTTAGTAGGTGCTGGGGCGGACACTGAAGCTTTCTTT
>TRBJ2-3|few|.|TRBV11-3
CASSFSGRLVTQYF
TGTGCCAGCAGCTTCAGTGGAAGACTAGTAACGCAGTATTTT
>TRBJ2-2|.|.|TRBV6-5
CASSYDGTGELFF
TGTGCCAGCAGTTACGACGGGACCGGGGAGCTGTTTTTT
>TRBJ1-5|large|.|TRBV19
CASRPSNQPQHF
TGTGCCAGTAGACCGAGCAATCAGCCCCAGCATTTT
>TRBJ2-3|.|.|TRBV23-1
CASSQLHRAPGGTDTQYF
TGCGCCAGCAGTCAACTTCACCGGGCCCCAGGAGGGACAGATACGCAGTATTTT
>TRBJ2-5|.|.|TRBV11-1
CASSSPSETQYF
TGTGCCAGCAGCTCACCCTCAGAGACCCAGTACTTC
>TRBJ2-1|once|.|TRBV19
CASSTPGPRKQFF
TGTGCCAGTAGTACCCCCGGCCCGAGGAAGCAGTTCTTC
>TRBJ1-2|.|.|TRBV24-1
CATSDTTGSYYGYTF
TGTGCTACCAGTGATACTACAGGTAGTTACTATGGCTACACCTTC
>TRBJ1-1|.|TRBD1|TRBV6-5
CASSSDRVTAFF
TGTGCCAGCAGTTCGGACAGGGTTACGGCTTTCTTT
>TRBJ2-2|.|TRBD1|TRBV6-5
CASSYPRGSGGELFF
TGTGCCAGCAGTTACCCCAGGGGGAGTGGCGGGGAGCTGTTTTTT
>TRBJ2-3|.|.|TRBV6-1
CASSGGAASTDTQYF
TGTGCCAGCAGTGGGGGGGCAGCAAGCACAGATACGCAGTATTTT
>TRBJ1-4|few|TRBD1|TRBV15
CATSTRDREEKLFF
TGTGCCACCAGCACTCGGGACAGGGAGGAAAAACTGTTTTTT
>TRBJ2-5|.|TRBD2|TRBV25-1
CASSQSGATQETQYF
TGTGCCAGCAGCCAAAGCGGGGCAACACAAGAGACCCAGTACTTC
>TRBJ2-3|.|TRBD2|TRBV20-1
CSARALAGGPDTQYF
TGCAGTGCTAGGGCTTTAGCGGGGGGGCCAGATACGCAGTATTTT
>TRBJ2-7|.|.|TRBV6-2/TRBV6-3
CASSYSRVFNEQYF
TGTGCCAGCAGTTACTCGAGGGTATTCAACGAGCAGTACTTC
>TRBJ2-2|.|.|TRBV5-1
CASSPGQNTGELFF
TGCGCCAGCAGCCCCGGACAGAACACCGGGGAGCTGTTTTTT
>TRBJ2-7|.|TRBD2|TRBV6-5
CASTYPSSGGGEQYF
TGTGCCAGCACTTACCCCTCCAGCGGGGGGGGCGAGCAGTACTTC
>TRBJ2-7|.|.|TRBV11-3
CASSLEDEQYF
TGTGCCAGCAGCTTAGAGGACGAGCAGTACTTC
>TRBJ1-2|.|.|TRBV5-4
CASSLDGREDYGYTF
TGTGCCAGCAGCTTGGATGGCAGGGAGGACTATGGCTACACCTTC
>TRBJ1-2|.|.|TRBV19
CASKGPANYGYTF
TGTGCCAGTAAGGGGCCAGCTAACTATGGCTACACCTTC
>TRBJ1-2|few|.|TRBV11-2
CASSPGGQGYSSRGYTF
TGTGCCAGCAGCCCGGGGGGCCAGGGGTACAGCTCTAGAGGCTACACCTTC
>TRBJ2-2|.|TRBD1|TRBV6-1
CASSDRDRGGWTGELFF
TGTGCCAGCAGTGACCGGGACAGGGGAGGTTGGACCGGGGAGCTGTTTTTT
>TRBJ2-7|.|TRBD2|TRBV11-2
CASSFVRGSSYEQYF
TGTGCCAGCAGCTTTGTGCGGGGGAGCTCCTACGAGCAGTACTTC
>TRBJ2-7|.|.|TRBV6-1
CATLRDGASYEQYF
TGTGCCACCCTCCGGGACGGGGCCTCCTACGAGCAGTACTTC
>TRBJ1-1|.|.|TRBV10-1
CASSPLGGLNTEAFF
TGCGCCAGCAGTCCCCTTGGGGGCCTGAACACTGAAGCTTTCTTT
>TRBJ1-2|.|.|TRBV19
CASSRGDYGYTF
TGTGCCAGTAGCCGGGGAGACTATGGCTACACCTTC
>TRBJ1-3|.|.|TRBV20-1
CSVGGPGNTIYF
TGCAGTGTCGGGGGCCCTGGAAACACCATATATTTT
>TRBJ2-1|few|TRBD2|TRBV24-1
CATSESGGVGNEQFF
TGTGCCACCAGCGAGTCCGGGGGGGTAGGGAATGAGCAGTTCTTC
>TRBJ2-5|.|.|TRBV11-3
CASSPPGWGTQYF
TGTGCCAGCAGCCCTCCGGGGTGGGGGACCCAGTACTTC
>TRBJ1-5|.|TRBD1|TRBV12-3/TRBV12-4
CASSKTGGWESNQPQHF
TGTGCCAGCAGTAAGACAGGGGGCTGGGAAAGCAATCAGCCCCAGCATTTT
>TRBJ1-5|.|.|TRBV5-1
CASSPIGGGQPQHF
TGCGCCAGCAGCCCCATTGGGGGCGGTCAGCCCCAGCATTTT
>TRBJ1-6|.|.|TRBV7-9
CASSPQRTYNSPLHF
TGTGCCAGCAGCCCTCAGAGGACCTATAATTCACCCCTCCACTTT
>TRBJ2-1|.|.|TRBV5-4
CASSLRGRLNEQFF
TGTGCCAGCAGCTTGAGGGGTCGACTTAATGAGCAGTTCTTC
>TRBJ1-5|.|TRBD1|TRBV27
CASSATGGNQPQHF
TGTGCCAGCAGCGCGACAGGGGGCAATCAGCCCCAGCATTTT
>TRBJ2-5|.|.|TRBV20-1
CSASRPLTQETQYF
TGCAGTGCTAGTCGTCCCCTCACACAAGAGACCCAGTACTTC
>TRBJ1-1|.|TRBD1|TRBV25-1
CASMTGMNTEAFF
TGTGCCAGCATGACAGGGATGAACACTGAAGCTTTCTTT
>TRBJ1-3|medium-sized|.|TRBV20-1
CSAREQGSGNTIYF
TGCAGTGCTAGAGAACAGGGCTCTGGAAACACCATATATTTT
>TRBJ2-1|.|TRBD1|TRBV7-2
CASSFGQGNNEQFF
TGTGCCAGCAGTTTCGGACAGGGTAACAATGAGCAGTTCTTC
>TRBJ1-6|.|.|TRBV7-2
CASSLDQGRASPLHF
TGTGCCAGCAGCTTAGATCAGGGCCGGGCTTCACCCCTCCACTTT
>TRBJ2-2|.|.|TRBV20-1
CSARDARGKLANTGELFF
TGCAGTGCTAGAGATGCCCGGGGGAAACTCGCGAACACCGGGGAGCTGTTTTTT